Described below is a single T cell receptor (beta chain) sequence and its context. Germline V gene lookup returns CDR1 SGHDT and CDR2 YYEEEE. Trimming cost V 1 base and J 0 bases, with 7 bases left between them. This CDR3 region has 14 residues. The sample is drawn from a study of blood T cell repertoires in COVID-19. Clones were read by immunoSEQ multiplex PCR, and TCRdb kept only the in-frame ones, dropping some. The sample gives roughly 130,000 clones, approximately 80% of which show up once; 16% is in the top ten. This rearrangement joins TRBV5-6 to TRBJ1-1, with D perhaps matching TRBD1 (5 bases). The receptor's source is a middle-aged man with acute or convalescent COVID-19. What was sequenced was peripheral blood. In DNA form, the CDR3 reads TGTGCCAGCAGCTTGATAGGGGTGAACACTGAAGCTTTCTTT. The encoded protein is CASSLIGVNTEAFF.